This T cell receptor beta chain was identified during a study of vaccination effects on CD4 cells after COVID-19. General study results and limits: Convalescent patients were scarce, and early post-infection timepoints were absent.

Using viral peptide pools, the ViraFEST assay grew out antigen-specific CD4+ T cells prior to sequencing. Upon completion of more than eight days in culture, CD4+ T cells were isolated. Vaccinees lacked prior SARS-CoV-2 infection and tested negative for nucleocapsid antibodies. Some 2.2 million PBMC per well received approximately 10 IU/ml IL-2 and around 11 ug/ml peptides in culture. Sequencing used immunoSEQ multiplex PCR; TCRdb keeps in-frame clones, though not all of them. Found here are just over 20,000 clones, around 70% of them singletons; the top ten hold around 28%. Looked up from germline, CDR1 is MNHEY and CDR2 is SMNVEV (reference sequence). Trimming removed 6 bases from V and 4 bases from J, with 13 bases in between. The CDR3 contains 13 residues. Notes on this clone: Its specificity is unknown.

This sequence was found in a human donor who received a COVID-19 vaccine. This specimen was CD4+ T cells from PBMCs cultured with HCoV-NL63 spike peptides, taken before COVID-19 vaccination. The chain is built from TRBV27 and TRBJ2-7; D not certain. The CDR3 loop reads CASRSQWGYEQYF. The CDR3 DNA is TGTGCCAGCAGAAGCCAATGGGGATACGAGCAGTACTTC.